These 32 T cell receptor beta chains were all obtained from the same sample, sequenced in a study of shared clonotypes between healthy human individuals. The repertoire was sequenced with immunoSEQ multiplex PCR; TCRdb's copy has only in-frame clones and lacks some. The sample gives some 980,000 clones, more than 75% of which show up once; nearly 1.5% is in the top ten. The sequenced material came from memory CD4+ T cells sorted from blood. Described subset: CD45RA-negative fraction. These receptors were collected from a man aged 18-30 years in good health.

The rearrangement uses TRBV19 and TRBJ1-5; the D is unclear. The CDR3 runs 10 residues. The germline CDR1 and CDR2 sequences are LNHDA and SQIVND (reference sequence). Trimming stripped 11 bases from V and 6 bases from J, with 8 bases between. The CDR3 region has the DNA TGTGCCCGATTAACTCAGCCCCAGCATTTT. Its protein product is CARLTQPQHF.

The chain carries TRBV2 and TRBJ1-3; D is uncertain. This CDR3 spans 16 amino acids. Germline lookup yields CDR1 SNHLY and CDR2 FYNNEI. Trimming took off 1 base at V and 2 bases at J, with 12 bases between the two ends. This CDR3 is CASSEGTTKTGNTIYF. The CDR3 nucleotides are TGTGCCAGCAGTGAAGGGACCACTAAGACTGGAAACACCATATATTTT. The full variable domain, rest sourced from reference TRBV2 and TRBJ1-3, is EPEVTQTPSHQVTQMGQEVILRCVPISNHLYFYWYRQILGQKVEFLVSFYNNEISEKSEIFDDQFSVERPDGSNFTLKIRSTKLEDSAMYFCASSEGTTKTGNTIYFGEGSWLTVV.

The chain uses TRBV19 and TRBJ2-3; 13 positions agree with TRBD2. Germline V gene data show CDR1 as LNHDA and CDR2 as SQIVND (reference sequence). This CDR3 is 16 amino acids long. The J segment lost 3 bases and the V segment lost 6 bases, leaving 6 bases of the junction unmatched. Here the CDR3 reads CASSMGLAGRTDTQYF. For the CDR3, the DNA is TGTGCCAGTAGCATGGGACTAGCGGGAAGGACAGATACGCAGTATTTT.

This rearrangement joins TRBV2 to TRBJ1-4; TRBD1 is a possible D gene (5 bases). CDR1 SNHLY and CDR2 FYNNEI come from the germline V gene. This CDR3 contains 15 residues. V was cut by 7 bases and J by 9 bases, with 21 bases left in between. The CDR3 nucleotides are TGTGCCAGCAATCCCGGGGCCCCCCGGAATCAAAAACTGTTTTTT. This encodes CASNPGAPRNQKLFF.

The V and J genes are TRBV13 and TRBJ2-7, with TRBD2 matching over 7 bases. V gave up 5 bases and J gave up 1 base; unmatched junction bases: 8. Germline loops: CDR1 PRHDT, CDR2 FYEKMQ (reference sequence). The CDR3 contains 15 residues. CDR3 nucleotides: TGTGCCAGCAGCCCGGGGGGAAGGGGATCCTACGAGCAGTACTTC. Translation gives CASSPGGRGSYEQYF.

This chain's CDR3 is CACLRDSYGYTF. DNA of the CDR3: TGTGCCTGTCTACGGGACAGCTATGGCTACACCTTC. The chain employs TRBV30 and TRBJ1-2; 7 bases align to TRBD1. J gave up 4 bases and V 6 bases, and 5 bases lay outside the gene matches. The germline V gene encodes CDR1 GTSNPN and CDR2 SVGIG (reference sequence). This CDR3 has 12 amino acids. The whole variable domain, filled in from reference TRBV30 and TRBJ1-2, reads SQTIHQWPATLVQPVGSPLSLECTVEGTSNPNLYWYRQAAGRGLQLLFYSVGIGQISSEVPQNLSASRPQDRQFILSSKKLLLSDSGFYLCACLRDSYGYTFGSGTRLTVV.

The J gene is TRBJ2-1, the V gene TRBV7-2, with TRBD1 as a possible D gene (5 bases). Trimming pared 1 base from V and 6 bases from J, leaving 16 bases between. CDR3 length: 16 amino acids. Germline CDR1 and CDR2: SGHTA and FQGNSA. The CDR3 here is CASSLVKGPQPNEQFF. In DNA, the CDR3 is TGTGCCAGCAGCTTAGTCAAGGGGCCGCAGCCCAATGAGCAGTTCTTC.

The rearrangement uses TRBV30 and TRBJ1-2; TRBD1 might be the D (6 bases). Trimming took off 2 bases at V and 8 bases at J, with 15 bases between the two ends. This CDR3 spans 13 amino acids. Germline V gives CDR1 GTSNPN, CDR2 SVGIG (reference sequence). CDR3 sequence (DNA): TGTGCCTGGAGTAGGGACAACAGGCGGGGCTACACCTTC. This gives the protein CAWSRDNRRGYTF.

As regards this clone: This sample also contains other DNA sequences that code for the same CDR3. The rearrangement uses TRBV7-2 and TRBJ2-7, with 9 bases lining up with TRBD1. The CDR3 is 14 amino acids. Looked up from germline, CDR1 is SGHTA and CDR2 is FQGNSA. V shed 4 bases and J 3 bases; nucleotides not matched to a gene: 4. The DNA of the CDR3 is TGTGCCAGCAGCTCAGGGACAGGGTACTACGAGCAGTACTTC. Protein product: CASSSGTGYYEQYF.

Turning to this clone: Other DNA variants within this sample encode the same CDR3. J is TRBJ2-5 and V is TRBV20-1, with D hard to call. The CDR3 extends over 10 amino acids. V was trimmed by 6 bases and J by 2 bases, leaving 4 bases between them. Germline V gives CDR1 DFQATT, CDR2 SNEGSKA (reference sequence). The CDR3 sequence: CSATQETQYF. The CDR3 bases are TGCAGTGCCACGCAAGAGACCCAGTACTTC.

The rearrangement uses TRBV5-4 and TRBJ1-2; weak D call: TRBD1 (6 bases). Trimming shortened V by 1 base and J by 4 bases, and 11 bases separated the two germline ends. The CDR3 is made up of 14 amino acids. Germline V gene lookup returns CDR1 SGHNT and CDR2 YYREEE (reference sequence). The CDR3: CASSLSGARYGYTF. In nucleotides, the CDR3 is TGTGCCAGCAGCTTGTCGGGGGCCCGCTATGGCTACACCTTC.

V usage is TRBV7-2 and J usage is TRBJ2-7; possibly TRBD1 or TRBD2 for D (5 bases each). Trimming took 1 base from V and 3 from J, leaving 13 bases between them. CDR1 and CDR2 from the germline V gene are SGHTA and FQGNSA. This CDR3 comprises 15 residues. The CDR3 is CASSLEAGTNYEQYF. CDR3 DNA sequence: TGTGCCAGCAGCTTAGAGGCTGGGACGAACTACGAGCAGTACTTC.

V gene TRBV6-1 combines with J gene TRBJ1-6; TRBD1 matches at 7 bases. Germline values: CDR1 MNHNS, CDR2 SASEGT. CDR3 size: 14 residues. V lost 0 bases, J lost 10 bases, and 3 bases stayed unmatched. CDR3 DNA sequence: TGTGCCAGCAGTGAAGCAACAGGGGCATCACCCCTCCACTTT. Translation gives CASSEATGASPLHF.

V and J are TRBV30 and TRBJ1-1; D unclear. The CDR3 runs 13 residues. Germline V CDR1 and CDR2: GTSNPN, SVGIG (reference sequence). V lost 4 bases to trimming and J lost 5 bases, with 14 bases between them. The CDR3 sequence is CAWTPSLFTEAFF. The CDR3 DNA sequence: TGTGCCTGGACCCCATCACTTTTTACTGAAGCTTTCTTT.

The V and J genes are TRBV25-1 and TRBJ1-6; 9 positions agree with TRBD1. The germline CDR1 and CDR2 sequences are MGHDK and SYGVNS. The CDR3 is 16 residues long. V trimming: 6 bases; J trimming: 5 bases; junction bases outside the gene matches: 8. For the CDR3, the DNA is TGTGCCAGCAGCCACCCCGGGACAGGGAATAATTCACCCCTCCACTTT. This encodes CASSHPGTGNNSPLHF. Supplemented by reference TRBV25-1 and TRBJ1-6, the full variable domain reads EADIYQTPRYLVIGTGKKITLECSQTMGHDKMYWYQQDPGMELHLIHYSYGVNSTEKGDLSSESTVSRIRTEHFPLTLESARPSHTSQYLCASSHPGTGNNSPLHFGNGTRLTVT.

This clone appeared a few times. The chain combines TRBV11-3 with TRBJ2-1; 12 bases match TRBD2. V lost 6 bases to trimming and J lost 7 bases; unmatched junction nucleotides: 10. Per germline, CDR1 SGHNT and CDR2 YENEEA. This CDR3 region has 16 residues. CDR3 protein: CASSPGLAGLGNEQFF. The DNA of the CDR3 is TGTGCCAGCAGTCCGGGACTAGCGGGCCTGGGGAATGAGCAGTTCTTC.

The rearrangement uses TRBV6-1 and TRBJ1-1; 8 bases match TRBD1. Germline V gives CDR1 MNHNS, CDR2 SASEGT. This CDR3 has 16 amino acids. V trimming: 4 bases; J trimming: 4 bases; junction bases outside the gene matches: 11. CDR3 coding DNA: TGTGCCAGCAGTGTAAATCAGGGGGCGTTGGGCACTGAAGCTTTCTTT. It specifies CASSVNQGALGTEAFF.

This sequence joins TRBV7-6 and TRBJ2-7, with D perhaps TRBD1 (5 bases). Trimming shortened V by 4 bases and J by 7 bases, and 14 bases separated the two germline ends. The germline CDR1 and CDR2 sequences are SGHVS and FNYEAQ. The length of the CDR3 is 13 residues. CDR3 region: CASSSPGLREQYF. The CDR3 DNA follows: TGTGCCAGCAGCTCCCCAGGGCTTAGGGAGCAGTACTTC.

This clone was seen only a few times. CDR3 residues: CASSLQGDSYNSPLHF. Written as DNA, the CDR3 is TGCGCCAGCAGCTTGCAGGGGGACTCCTATAATTCACCCCTCCACTTT. The chain employs TRBV5-1 and TRBJ1-6; 7 bases line up with TRBD1. Germline V gene lookup returns CDR1 SGHRS and CDR2 YFSETQ. The CDR3 has 16 amino acids. The V and J ends lost 1 base and 0 bases, in that order; junction bases with no gene match: 1.

The rearrangement uses TRBV6-6 and TRBJ2-3, with no clear D. Germline V gene data show CDR1 as MNHNY and CDR2 as SVGAGI (reference sequence). The CDR3 loop spans 12 amino acids. Trimming cost V 6 bases and J 4 bases, with 8 bases left between them. CDR3 in amino acids: CASSLTADTQYF. CDR3 bases: TGTGCCAGCAGCCTTACAGCAGATACGCAGTATTTT.

Concerning this clone itself: This sequence is one base from a far larger clone and is likely a read error. The same CDR3 can be traced to other DNA sequences in this sample. This rearrangement joins TRBV5-8 to TRBJ2-2; 7 bases are shared with TRBD1. The CDR3 has 13 residues. The junction had 9 bases not matched to a gene; V was cut back by 8 bases and J by 8 bases. Germline V gene lookup returns CDR1 SGHTS and CDR2 YDEGEE. Written as DNA, the CDR3 is TGTGCCAGTAGTGGGACAGCCCTAGGGGAGCTGTTTTTT. This sequence encodes CASSGTALGELFF.

V gene TRBV19 combines with J gene TRBJ2-1; TRBD2 matches 8 bases. The V and J ends lost 6 bases and 6 bases, in that order; junction bases with no gene match: 7. This CDR3 comprises 14 residues. The V gene's germline CDR1 is LNHDA and CDR2 SQIVND (reference sequence). The CDR3 coding sequence is TGTGCCAGTAGAGTCGGGGGGGCCAGCAATGAGCAGTTCTTC. This codes for CASRVGGASNEQFF.

The J gene is TRBJ1-5, the V gene TRBV6-5, with D perhaps TRBD1 (6 bases). The CDR3 totals 15 residues. Germline CDR1 MNHEY, CDR2 SVGAGI. V shed 2 bases and J shed 4 bases, with 12 bases lying between them. As DNA, the CDR3 is TGTGCCAGCAGTTACGGCAGGGGAGGTAATCAGCCCCAGCATTTT. It translates to CASSYGRGGNQPQHF.

This chain links TRBV5-4 with TRBJ2-6; 10 bases align to TRBD1. The V segment lost 3 bases and the J segment 3 bases; nucleotides outside the gene matches: 9. The CDR3 has 18 residues. The germline V gene has CDR1 SGHNT and CDR2 YYREEE (reference sequence). Here the CDR3 reads CASSSLTGGPIGANVLTF. The CDR3 DNA reads as TGTGCCAGCAGCTCCCTGACAGGGGGCCCCATTGGGGCCAACGTCCTGACTTTC.

The chain combines TRBV4-1 with TRBJ1-2; D is uncertain. The CDR3 runs 16 residues. The V end was cut by 1 base, the J end by 3 bases, with 15 bases between. Germline V gene sequence: CDR1 MGHRA, CDR2 YSYEKL. In DNA form, the CDR3 reads TGCGCCAGCAGCCAAGGCCCGGGCCCGGGATACTATGGCTACACCTTC. Translated: CASSQGPGPGYYGYTF.

The CDR3 bases are TGTGCCAGCAGTTACGCTAGCGGCGCCTACAATGAGCAGTTCTTC. It yields the protein CASSYASGAYNEQFF. The V call is TRBV6-5, the J call TRBJ2-1, with 7 bases identical to TRBD2. CDR3 length: 15 residues. Losses at the gene ends were 2 bases for V and 2 bases for J; bases not matched to a gene: 3. Germline values: CDR1 MNHEY, CDR2 SVGAGI.

This chain's CDR3 is CASSQIGSQLSNEQFF. In nucleotides, the CDR3 is TGCGCCAGCAGCCAAATTGGGAGCCAATTATCAAATGAGCAGTTCTTC. The chain recombines TRBV5-1 with TRBJ2-1; weak D call: TRBD2 (5 bases). The CDR3 spans 16 residues. Trimming took 4 bases from V and 7 from J, leaving 21 bases between them. Germline V gene lookup returns CDR1 SGHRS and CDR2 YFSETQ.

This chain connects TRBV7-9 to TRBJ2-5; D not resolved. The CDR3 covers 13 residues. CDR1 is SEHNR and CDR2 is FQNEAQ in the germline V gene (reference sequence). Trimming cost V 11 bases and J 3 bases, with 16 bases left between them. CDR3: CAGRGGIKETQYF. The CDR3 DNA reads as TGTGCCGGCCGCGGCGGAATAAAAGAGACCCAGTACTTC.

The chain employs TRBV7-9 and TRBJ1-6; TRBD1 aligns across 7 bases. V shed 1 base and J 9 bases; nucleotides not matched to a gene: 3. This CDR3 has 14 residues. The V gene's germline CDR1 is SEHNR and CDR2 FQNEAQ (reference sequence). For the CDR3, the DNA is TGTGCCAGCAGCTTAGAAAACAGGGGTTCACCCCTCCACTTT. Residues: CASSLENRGSPLHF.

The rearrangement uses TRBV2 and TRBJ2-7, with 9 positions matching TRBD1. The CDR3 has 15 residues. With 5 bases clipped from V and 0 bases from J, the junction kept 5 bases outside the gene matches. Looked up from germline, CDR1 is SNHLY and CDR2 is FYNNEI. CDR3 loop: CASSNTGGISYEQYF. DNA of the CDR3: TGTGCCAGCAGTAATACAGGGGGCATCTCCTACGAGCAGTACTTC.

The rearrangement uses TRBV5-6 and TRBJ1-1; D is unresolved. Trimming took off 6 bases at V and 0 bases at J, with 12 bases between the two ends. The germline V gene encodes CDR1 SGHDT and CDR2 YYEEEE. This CDR3 is built from 14 residues. The CDR3: CASTPFGVNTEAFF. CDR3 sequence (DNA): TGTGCCAGCACCCCTTTCGGGGTGAACACTGAAGCTTTCTTT.

The gene calls are TRBV19 and TRBJ1-2; D is uncertain. With 0 bases removed from V and 4 bases from J, the gap between germline ends came to 6 bases. Germline V lookup: CDR1 LNHDA, CDR2 SQIVND (reference sequence). The CDR3 sequence is 13 residues long. The CDR3 protein is CASSIETTYGYTF. CDR3 coding DNA: TGTGCCAGTAGTATAGAGACAACCTATGGCTACACCTTC.